A few counts support the clone carrying this T cell receptor (beta chain). Its antigen remains unknown. The data were taken from a study of post-analysis software for immune sequencing data. Across the whole study: Disease courses included relapsing-remitting, secondary progressive and progressive-relapsing multiple sclerosis. The study's findings and limits: With TRBV5-6, TRBV5-1 and TRBV20-1 included, about five TRBV segments were more frequent in patients than in controls. Significantly lower normalized Chao1 diversity was found in patients with multiple sclerosis relative to controls. When the samples were clustered directly with F measure, those that had been prepared in the same batch showed strong co-clustering.

The TCR beta cDNA libraries carried unique molecular identifiers. Starting from about 0.98 to 11 million T cells, the study yielded hundreds of thousands of cDNA molecules. One entry per CDR3 protein, called by TCRdb with MiXCR from the PCR reads. This repertoire shows about 430,000 distinct CDR3 sequences, about 40% found once; its top ten account for 7.6%. The V segment lost 6 bases and the J segment 5 bases; nucleotides outside the gene matches: 10. CDR3 size: 16 residues. The sample comprised blood. This sequence was found in a girl aged 2-10 years with multiple sclerosis. V is TRBV12-3 or TRBV12-4 and J is TRBJ2-1, with 10 positions matching TRBD2. The CDR3 nucleotides are TGTGCCAGCAGGCCTAGCGGGGGCCGCAGCGACAATGAGCAGTTCTTC. This translates into CASRPSGGRSDNEQFF.